The 13 T cell receptor beta chains below all came from one sample that was sequenced in a study of molecular identifiers for immune sequencing clone quantification. MiXCR was run by TCRdb on the PCR reads, yielding one entry per CDR3 protein. This sample has roughly 320,000 distinct CDR3 sequences; about a fifth occur once, and the top ten carry approximately 0.83%. Specimen: naive CD8+ T cells from blood, with Jurkat cell RNA spiked in. Subset meaning: FACS-sorted CD8+CD4-CCR7+CD45RA+ naive T cells. The source is a human donor in good health. Some libraries in this study had Jurkat cell RNA spiked in.

In its sample, this clonotype was seen many times. DNA of the CDR3: TGTGCCAGCAGCCACGCGGGGGACAATGAGCAGTTCTTC. Protein product: CASSHAGDNEQFF. J is TRBJ2-1 and V is TRBV3-1, with 7 bases matching TRBD2. Germline CDR1 reads LGHDT; CDR2 reads YNNKEL (reference sequence). V gave up 3 bases and J gave up 5 bases; unmatched junction bases: 1. This CDR3 region has 13 residues.

This clonotype was counted between two and nine times. The chain is built from TRBV30 and TRBJ2-5; perhaps TRBD2 as D (6 bases). V was cut by 2 bases and J by 4 bases, with 17 bases left in between. The germline V gene has CDR1 GTSNPN and CDR2 SVGIG (reference sequence). This CDR3 spans 15 amino acids. The CDR3 sequence is CAWSPPGLPRETQYF. CDR3 bases: TGTGCCTGGAGTCCCCCGGGACTCCCCCGAGAGACCCAGTACTTC.

This clonotype was seen at least ten times. The chain has TRBV19 and TRBJ2-1; D not resolved. Germline CDR1 is LNHDA and CDR2 is SQIVND (reference sequence). The CDR3 sequence is 11 residues long. The germline V and J ends were trimmed by 4 bases and 5 bases, with 3 bases remaining between them. DNA for the CDR3: TGTGCCAGTAGTAGAAACAATGAGCAGTTCTTC. Translating it yields CASSRNNEQFF.

This clonotype was observed a handful of times. The V and J genes are TRBV3-1 and TRBJ2-6; D possibly corresponds to TRBD1 (7 bases). Germline-derived CDR1 and CDR2 are LGHDT and YNNKEL (reference sequence). This CDR3 spans 15 amino acids. The V gene lost 3 bases and the J gene lost 5 bases, with 11 bases spanning the gap. The chain's CDR3 is CASSQQGGWANVLTF. DNA of the CDR3: TGTGCCAGCAGCCAGCAGGGGGGATGGGCCAACGTCCTGACTTTC.

The chain employs TRBV9 and TRBJ1-3, with 8 bases matching TRBD1. After removal of 1 base from V and 4 bases from J, the junction contained 10 bases not matched to a gene. CDR3 length equals 17 residues. Per the germline V gene, CDR1 is SGDLS and CDR2 is YYNGEE. The CDR3 region is CASSVSGQGVAGNTIYF. DNA for the CDR3: TGTGCCAGCAGCGTATCCGGACAGGGTGTGGCGGGAAACACCATATATTTT.

This clonotype was recorded at least ten times. The V call is TRBV27, the J call TRBJ1-1; D not resolved. Per the germline V gene, CDR1 is MNHEY and CDR2 is SMNVEV (reference sequence). The V gene lost 3 bases and the J gene lost 3 bases, with 8 bases spanning the gap. This CDR3 spans 13 amino acids. The CDR3 DNA reads as TGTGCCAGCAGTTTTGCTTTGGACACTGAAGCTTTCTTT. Encoded protein: CASSFALDTEAFF.

This clonotype has just a few counts. This chain links TRBV7-9 with TRBJ2-1, with D unclear. From germline, CDR1 is SEHNR and CDR2 FQNEAQ (reference sequence). The V end was cut by 8 bases, the J end by 8 bases, with 10 bases between. The CDR3 length is 11 residues. CDR3 loop: CASGMRDEQFF. CDR3 DNA sequence: TGTGCCAGCGGGATGAGAGATGAGCAGTTCTTC.

The chain has TRBV19 and TRBJ1-1; D ambiguous. The germline V and J ends were trimmed by 5 bases and 6 bases, with 13 bases remaining between them. The germline gives CDR1 LNHDA, CDR2 SQIVND (reference sequence). The CDR3 contains 13 residues. The CDR3: CASSFLSGPEAFF. The CDR3 DNA reads as TGTGCCAGTAGTTTCCTTTCCGGCCCTGAAGCTTTCTTT.

A word on this clonotype: One end of the junction varies from germline; a read error may be responsible. The chain links TRBV7-6 to TRBJ2-6; a weak D match, TRBD1 (5 bases). The V gene's germline CDR1 is SGHVS and CDR2 FNYEAQ. The CDR3 extends over 16 amino acids. The CDR3 DNA reads TGTGCCAGCAGCCCAGCACCAGTCTCTGGGGCCAGCGTCCTGACTTTC. It encodes CASSPAPVSGASVLTF.

Details on this clonotype: Given a much more abundant clone one base away, this may be a read error. The chain combines TRBV6-5 with TRBJ2-7; 10 bases are a match to TRBD1. The J call may be in error: the DNA end matches TRBJ2-1 better. The CDR3 is made up of 14 amino acids. Looked up from germline, CDR1 is MNHEY and CDR2 is SVGAGI. In DNA form, the CDR3 reads TGTGCCAGCAGTTCGGGACAGGGGCTTGGGGAGCAGTTCTTC. Translated: CASSSGQGLGEQFF.

This clonotype was counted at least ten times. This chain connects TRBV19 to TRBJ2-3; D is possibly TRBD2 (5 bases). The CDR3 length is 18 residues. CDR1 and CDR2 (germline): LNHDA, SQIVND (reference sequence). The ends were cut back, 9 bases at V and 4 bases at J, with 29 bases in the middle. The CDR3 bases are TGTGCCAGCAGCCTTCAGTCGTCTGGACTGCGAACTCCAGATACGCAGTATTTT. Translating gives CASSLQSSGLRTPDTQYF.

This clonotype was observed a few times. The gene calls are TRBV12-3 or TRBV12-4 and TRBJ2-7; D is undetermined. The CDR3 spans 14 residues. Trimming pared 2 bases from V and 2 bases from J, leaving 10 bases between. The CDR3 sequence: CASSLWGSTYEQYF. DNA for the CDR3: TGTGCCAGCAGTTTATGGGGATCCACCTACGAGCAGTACTTC.

This clonotype was detected a few times. This sequence joins TRBV6-5 and TRBJ2-3; D is uncertain. Deletions cut 4 bases from V and 0 bases from J, with 5 bases between. This CDR3 has 13 amino acids. CDR1 MNHEY and CDR2 SVGAGI come from the germline V gene. CDR3 bases: TGTGCCAGCAGTTCGGAGAGCACAGATACGCAGTATTTT. This encodes CASSSESTDTQYF.